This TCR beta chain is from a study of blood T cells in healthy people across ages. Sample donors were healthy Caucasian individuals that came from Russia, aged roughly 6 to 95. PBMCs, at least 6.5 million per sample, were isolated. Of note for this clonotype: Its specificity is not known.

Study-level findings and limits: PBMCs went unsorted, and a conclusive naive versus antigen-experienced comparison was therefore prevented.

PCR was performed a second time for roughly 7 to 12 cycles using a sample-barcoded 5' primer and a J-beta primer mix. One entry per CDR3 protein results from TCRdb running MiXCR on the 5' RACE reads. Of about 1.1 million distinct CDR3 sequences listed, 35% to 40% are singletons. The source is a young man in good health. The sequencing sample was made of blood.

This chain's CDR3 is CASSQDPPTSGDHNEQFF. In DNA form, the CDR3 reads TGCGCCAGCAGCCAAGATCCTCCGACTAGCGGGGATCACAATGAGCAGTTCTTC. The V call is TRBV4-3, the J call TRBJ2-1; 11 bases are shared with TRBD2. With 0 bases clipped from V and 5 bases from J, the junction kept 9 bases outside the gene matches. CDR1 is LGHNA and CDR2 is YSLEER in the germline V gene. The CDR3 runs 18 residues.